Listed here is a single T cell receptor (beta chain). This sample is part of a study of T-cell reconstitution after alpha-beta-depleted transplantation in children. This CDR3 has 18 residues. V lost 8 bases and J 3 bases, leaving 28 bases between the germline ends. CDR1 is SGHAT and CDR2 is FQDESV in the germline V gene (reference sequence). Unique molecular identifiers were incorporated when the TCRbeta library was constructed. Each CDR3 protein is one row after TCRdb ran MiXCR on the PCR reads. The sample lists around 200,000 distinct CDR3 sequences; around 9.5% were seen once. V and J are TRBV11-1 and TRBJ1-2; maybe TRBD1 (5 bases). The sample here was PBMCs from the stem cell graft donor, taken from the stem cell graft. This TCR came from a human donor who donated a stem cell graft to a child with acute lymphoblastic leukemia. The chain's CDR3 is CASVGPGTQSSSHYGYTF. CDR3 bases: TGTGCCAGCGTGGGTCCAGGGACTCAGTCCTCATCTCACTATGGCTACACCTTC.